Sequencing of this T cell receptor beta chain was carried out in a study of blood T cell repertoires in COVID-19. The wider study: Nucleic acid was either cDNA or gDNA, and it came from T cells, B-cell-depleted T cells, or PBMCs.

As processed by the authors: Estimation of nucleated cell counts was performed using reference gene primer amplification. Here immunoSEQ multiplex PCR was the method, and the copy in TCRdb shows in-frame clones only, minus some. Clone size and V and J calls were adopted from that table, with D and trimming inferred from the DNA. The sample carries around 200,000 clones, 84% recorded once. The germline V gene has CDR1 KGHSH and CDR2 LQKENI. This CDR3 region has 13 residues. Trimming took off 4 bases at V and 10 bases at J, with 14 bases between the two ends. The clonotype originates from an elderly woman with active or convalescent COVID-19. Specimen: peripheral blood. The rearrangement links TRBV18 to TRBJ2-1; TRBD2 is a possible D gene (6 bases). CDR3 region: CASSQLTSQEQFF. The CDR3 nucleotides are TGTGCCAGCTCACAACTGACTAGTCAGGAGCAGTTCTTC.